The entry that follows covers one T cell receptor beta chain sequence. Its antigen remains unknown. This entry is derived from a study of shared clonotypes between healthy human individuals. Method: immunoSEQ multiplex PCR; TCRdb's copy keeps in-frame clones and lacks some. The data show about 2.1 million clones, roughly 95% seen once. Naive CD8 cells were CD45RO-negative, positively selected for CCR7, excluding terminally differentiated effector memory CD45RA+ cells. Regarding the study as a whole: Lower generation probabilities were found for non-shared clonotypes than for those shared by all four donors.

Specimen: naive CD8+ T cells from PBMCs. The receptor was derived from a man younger than 35 in good health. Some clones in this sample may be carry-over from other donors' samples.

CDR3 sequence reads: CASSSFLIGGSRYEQYF. Written as DNA, the CDR3 is TGTGCCAGCAGTTCTTTTCTTATCGGGGGCTCTCGCTACGAGCAGTACTTC. The genes are TRBV7-8 and TRBJ2-7; either TRBD1 or TRBD2 may supply D (6 bases each). This CDR3 region has 17 residues. Germline V gives CDR1 SGHVS, CDR2 FQNEAQ. Trimming removed 6 bases from V and 3 bases from J, with 24 bases in between. Variable domain in full (rest from reference TRBV7-8 and TRBJ2-7): GAGVSQSPRYKVAKRGQDVALRCDPISGHVSLFWYQQALGQGPEFLTYFQNEAQLDKSGLPSDRFFAERPEGSVSTLKIQRTQQEDSAVYLCASSSFLIGGSRYEQYFGPGTRLTVT.